Each of the 21 T cell receptor beta chains below was sequenced from the same sample in a study of identical twins. MiXCR, run by TCRdb on the 5' RACE reads, gives a single entry per CDR3 protein. The table lists about 810,000 distinct CDR3 sequences, about 12% of them singletons, with roughly 1.6% in the top ten. These data were also filed under a second study, of yellow fever vaccine responses in identical twins.

Sequencing was done on a sample of PBMCs. The receptors here all came from a young woman in good health.

This clonotype was detected a few times. This chain connects TRBV6-1 to TRBJ2-7; 7 bases line up with TRBD2. V lost 6 bases to trimming and J lost 1 base; unmatched junction nucleotides: 3. The germline CDR1 and CDR2 sequences are MNHNS and SASEGT. The CDR3 runs 13 residues. The CDR3: CASRPGGSYEQYV. The DNA of the CDR3 is TGTGCCAGCAGACCGGGAGGATCCTACGAGCAGTACGTC.

This clonotype appeared many times. The gene calls are TRBV12-3 or TRBV12-4 and TRBJ2-6; the match to TRBD1 covers 8 bases. The trim removed 10 bases at V and 0 bases at J, leaving 8 bases unmatched. The CDR3 covers 16 residues. The CDR3 sequence is CAIPGQAFSGANVLTF. The CDR3 region has the DNA TGTGCCATCCCGGGACAGGCCTTCTCTGGGGCCAACGTCCTGACTTTC.

The chain combines TRBV11-2 with TRBJ2-7; 8 nucleotides match TRBD2. J lost 6 bases, V lost 1 base, and 8 bases had no gene match. The CDR3 covers 15 residues. CDR1 and CDR2 (germline): SGHAT, FQNNGV. The CDR3 bases are TGTGCCAGCAGCTTAGGGGGGGGACTAGGCGGCGAGCAGTACTTC. Translating gives CASSLGGGLGGEQYF.

This chain links TRBV3-1 with TRBJ2-7; D might be TRBD1 (5 bases). The CDR3 runs to 14 residues. The germline CDR1 and CDR2 sequences are LGHDT and YNNKEL (reference sequence). Trimming cost V 0 bases and J 0 bases, with 6 bases left between them. DNA for the CDR3: TGTGCCAGCAGCCAAGATCAGGGCTCCTACGAGCAGTACGTC. Its translation is CASSQDQGSYEQYV.

This clonotype was observed many times. The V call is TRBV29-1, the J call TRBJ2-7; D possibly corresponds to TRBD2 (6 bases). The germline V and J ends were trimmed by 4 bases and 2 bases, with 15 bases remaining between them. Germline values: CDR1 SQVTM, CDR2 ANQGSEA. This CDR3 region has 14 residues. The CDR3 bases are TGCAGCGTTGCCCTAGCGAACCCTCCCTACGAGCAGTACTTC. Translation gives CSVALANPPYEQYF.

The sample holds many counts of this clonotype. V and J are TRBV4-1 and TRBJ2-1; 10 bases fit TRBD2. This CDR3 has 15 amino acids. V was clipped by 4 bases and J by 5 bases; unmatched bases: 5. Looked up from germline, CDR1 is MGHRA and CDR2 is YSYEKL. CDR3 sequence reads: CASSLLAGAHNEQFF. The DNA of the CDR3 is TGCGCCAGCAGCCTCCTAGCGGGGGCCCACAATGAGCAGTTCTTC.

The V and J genes are TRBV7-9 and TRBJ2-5; D possibly corresponds to TRBD2 (6 bases). Trimming removed 7 bases from V and 3 bases from J, with 15 bases in between. This CDR3 is built from 14 residues. CDR1 and CDR2 from the germline V gene are SEHNR and FQNEAQ (reference sequence). CDR3 sequence (DNA): TGTGCCAGCACTCTGAGGGAGGTGGAAGAGACCCAGTACTTC. Its protein product is CASTLREVEETQYF.

The chain joins TRBV5-4 to TRBJ2-3; either TRBD1 or TRBD2 may supply D (5 bases each). This CDR3 region has 17 residues. Deletions cut 4 bases from V and 3 bases from J, with 21 bases between. CDR1 SGHNT and CDR2 YYREEE come from the germline V gene (reference sequence). CDR3 nucleotide sequence: TGTGCCAGCAGCCAAACCCCCGGGACCACTTCAACAGATACGCAGTATTTT. It translates to CASSQTPGTTSTDTQYF.

The chain has TRBV5-1 and TRBJ1-4; D is possibly TRBD1 (5 bases). The CDR3 runs to 15 residues. Germline V gene sequence: CDR1 SGHRS, CDR2 YFSETQ. V lost 2 bases and J 8 bases, leaving 16 bases between the germline ends. CDR3 loop: CASSLNAGSLEKLFF. The CDR3 DNA reads as TGCGCCAGCAGCTTAAACGCAGGGAGTTTGGAAAAACTGTTTTTT.

A few counts support this clonotype. J is TRBJ2-1 and V is TRBV11-2; the D call may be TRBD1 or TRBD2 (5 bases each). Germline-derived CDR1 and CDR2 are SGHAT and FQNNGV. The CDR3 runs 18 residues. Between the trimmed V and J ends, which lost 3 bases and 4 bases, there was a span of 22 bases. This chain's CDR3 is CASSLGRGERRPYNEQFF. The DNA for the CDR3 is TGTGCCAGCAGCTTGGGACGGGGAGAAAGGAGACCTTACAATGAGCAGTTCTTC.

This clonotype has a handful of counts. The chain is built from TRBV14 and TRBJ2-1; 11 bases agree with TRBD2. Germline V gene sequence: CDR1 SGHDN, CDR2 FVKESK. This CDR3 is built from 18 residues. The junction had 12 bases not matched to a gene; V was cut back by 0 bases and J by 8 bases. CDR3 in amino acids: CASSQDSAIAGGPDEQFF. The CDR3, as DNA: TGTGCCAGCAGCCAAGACTCCGCAATAGCGGGAGGGCCCGATGAGCAGTTCTTC.

This clonotype was recorded a few times. The chain is built from TRBV2 and TRBJ2-1; D is ambiguous. CDR1 is SNHLY and CDR2 is FYNNEI in the germline V gene. V was shortened by 4 bases and J by 3 bases, with 13 bases between the two germline ends. CDR3 length equals 15 residues. The CDR3 sequence: CASSVAPSGYNEQFF. DNA of the CDR3: TGTGCCAGCAGTGTAGCCCCCAGTGGCTACAATGAGCAGTTCTTC.

The sample holds many counts of this clonotype. This rearrangement joins TRBV4-1 to TRBJ2-1; D gene ambiguous. Germline CDR1 reads MGHRA; CDR2 reads YSYEKL. Trimming left V 5 bases short and J 5 bases short, with 7 bases between. This CDR3 has 12 amino acids. The CDR3 loop is CASSFVDNEQFF. CDR3 in DNA: TGCGCCAGCAGCTTCGTGGACAATGAGCAGTTCTTC.

This clonotype was seen a few times. The rearrangement links TRBV27 to TRBJ1-6; no definite D call. V was clipped by 8 bases and J by 8 bases, with 16 bases between them. This CDR3 region has 14 residues. The V gene's germline CDR1 is MNHEY and CDR2 SMNVEV (reference sequence). Written as DNA, the CDR3 is TGTGCCAGCCGAAGGACGCTCTCCGATTCACCCCTCCACTTT. This sequence encodes CASRRTLSDSPLHF.

The chain carries TRBV29-1 and TRBJ1-2; no firm D call. The V gene lost 7 bases and the J gene lost 8 bases, with 20 bases spanning the gap. The CDR3 sequence is 13 residues long. Germline values: CDR1 SQVTM, CDR2 ANQGSEA. CDR3 protein: CSASKEPLLGYTF. The CDR3 coding sequence is TGCAGCGCCAGTAAGGAACCTCTCCTAGGCTACACCTTC.

This clonotype was detected only a few times. V usage is TRBV12-3 or TRBV12-4 and J usage is TRBJ1-1, with D tentatively TRBD1 (5 bases). V lost 5 bases, J lost 3 bases, and 19 bases lay in between. This CDR3 spans 16 amino acids. The CDR3 DNA is TGTGCCAGCAGTAGAATATTGGGACGAGTGGACACTGAAGCTTTCTTT. As protein: CASSRILGRVDTEAFF.

This clonotype has ten or more counts. This chain uses TRBV6-5 with TRBJ2-3; 8 bases align to TRBD2. Germline-derived CDR1 and CDR2 are MNHEY and SVGAGI. V lost 4 bases and J lost 2; bases outside the gene matches: 5. This CDR3 has 15 amino acids. The CDR3 loop reads CASSSGGGATDTQYF. DNA for the CDR3: TGTGCCAGCAGTTCGGGGGGGGGTGCCACAGATACGCAGTATTTT.

In this sample, this clonotype turned up a few times. The chain recombines TRBV24-1 with TRBJ2-1; perhaps D is TRBD1 or TRBD2 (5 bases each). Germline assignment: CDR1 KGHDR and CDR2 SFDVKD. V gave up 3 bases and J gave up 3 bases, with 11 bases separating them. The CDR3 sequence is 15 residues long. CDR3 loop: CATSDAGRGYNEQFF. DNA for the CDR3: TGTGCCACCAGTGATGCAGGGAGAGGCTACAATGAGCAGTTCTTC.

This clonotype was observed a handful of times. V is TRBV7-9 and J is TRBJ2-7; D gene uncertain. Germline V gene sequence: CDR1 SEHNR, CDR2 FQNEAQ (reference sequence). The CDR3 is 12 amino acids. The V end was cut by 5 bases, the J end by 7 bases, with 12 bases between. The CDR3 sequence: CASSLRVREQYF. The CDR3 coding sequence is TGTGCCAGCAGCCTAAGGGTGCGGGAGCAGTACTTC.

The CDR3 DNA reads as TGTGCCAGCAGTGAAGAAGGAATCTCTAATTCACCCCTCCACTTT. It translates to CASSEEGISNSPLHF. The chain employs TRBV6-1 and TRBJ1-6; no definite D call. The germline V gene encodes CDR1 MNHNS and CDR2 SASEGT. This CDR3 spans 15 amino acids. Deletions cut 1 base from V and 6 bases from J, with 10 bases between.

The chain employs TRBV10-2 and TRBJ2-7; D gene unclear. The germline V gene has CDR1 WSHSY and CDR2 SAAADI. This CDR3 is 15 amino acids long. Between the trimmed V and J ends, which lost 7 bases and 2 bases, there was a span of 18 bases. CDR3 in amino acids: CASILRAATAYEQYF. The CDR3 region has the DNA TGCGCCAGCATCCTTCGGGCAGCGACGGCCTACGAGCAGTACTTC.